The clone carrying this T cell receptor (beta chain) was found a few times. Its target is not known. The data were taken from a study of cytomegalovirus exposure and HLA in healthy donors. Researchers ran the PCR with 60 Vbeta and 13 Jbeta primers. The assay was immunoSEQ multiplex PCR, and TCRdb's table has in-frame clones only and misses some. The table shows around 110,000 clones, with about 79% occurring only once. Overall study findings and caveats: At a 0.05 false discovery rate, a later analysis found 16,951 TCR beta sequences to be associated with HLA alleles.

The length of the CDR3 is 17 residues. CDR1 is MNHEY and CDR2 is SMNVEV in the germline V gene (reference sequence). V was pared by 5 bases and J by 4 bases, with 16 bases of the junction left unmatched. All donors participated as healthy donors of bone marrow. This sequence originates from a man between 25 and 39 years old in good health and CMV-seropositive. What was sequenced was PBMCs. The rearrangement links TRBV27 to TRBJ2-7; 8 positions agree with TRBD1. Here the CDR3 reads CASSKRELRTGRYEQYF. For the CDR3, the DNA is TGTGCCAGCAGTAAAAGGGAGCTGAGGACAGGGAGATACGAGCAGTACTTC.